This TCR beta chain was observed in a study of blood T cell repertoires in COVID-19. At the level of the study: Italy, Spain and the United States were the sources of the convalescent and acute COVID-19 samples.

Method: immunoSEQ multiplex PCR; TCRdb's copy keeps in-frame clones and lacks some. The sample lists approximately 55,000 clones; about 80% were seen once. Germline loops: CDR1 SEHNR, CDR2 FQNEAQ (reference sequence). The CDR3 spans 16 residues. V lost 1 base to trimming and J lost 4 bases, with 16 bases between them. The Seattle patients, enrolled during active infection, were followed longitudinally. The chain is built from TRBV7-9 and TRBJ1-2; no firm D call. Material for sequencing was peripheral blood. The clonotype originates from a man aged 25-45 years with COVID-19, enrolled during active disease. CDR3: CASSLEGQEGLYGYTF. CDR3 DNA sequence: TGTGCCAGCAGCTTAGAGGGCCAGGAGGGCCTCTATGGCTACACCTTC.